The 20 T cell receptor beta chains below were found in one sample sequenced in a study of shared clonotypes between healthy human individuals. Measured with immunoSEQ multiplex PCR; TCRdb has only the in-frame clones, and not every one. The sample holds more than 450,000 clones; approximately 85% are singletons and the top ten take under 15%. Sequences were obtained from PBMCs. The source of these receptors is a woman in her thirties or forties in good health. Some clones in this sample may be carry-over from other donors' samples.

The J gene is TRBJ2-3, the V gene TRBV18, with 9 bases fitting TRBD1. Germline-derived CDR1 and CDR2 are KGHSH and LQKENI. The CDR3 runs 15 residues. Trimming removed 5 bases from V and 0 bases from J; junction bases left unmatched: 3. The CDR3 bases are TGTGCCAGCTCAAACAGGGGGCCCAGCACAGATACGCAGTATTTT. Its translation: CASSNRGPSTDTQYF.

The chain has TRBV4-2 and TRBJ2-2; no clear D gene. The CDR3 contains 13 residues. Germline lookup yields CDR1 LGHNA and CDR2 YNFKEQ. The V and J ends lost 0 bases and 9 bases respectively, with 8 bases between them. DNA of the CDR3: TGTGCCAGCAGCCAAGACGTTGCTAGGGAGCTGTTTTTT. It translates to CASSQDVARELFF.

The rearrangement links TRBV7-9 to TRBJ2-7, with 10 bases identical to TRBD1. Germline V gene lookup returns CDR1 SEHNR and CDR2 FQNEAQ (reference sequence). The ends lost 3 bases at V and 2 bases at J; junction bases unmatched: 4. The CDR3 spans 15 residues. The CDR3, as DNA: TGTGCCAGCAGCTTTGGACAGGGGGGGACCTACGAGCAGTACTTC. Translated: CASSFGQGGTYEQYF. Complete variable domain (other parts from reference TRBV7-9 and TRBJ2-7): DTGVSQNPRHKITKRGQNVTFRCDPISEHNRLYWYRQTLGQGPEFLTYFQNEAQLEKSRLLSDRFSAERPKGSFSTLEIQRTEQGDSAMYLCASSFGQGGTYEQYFGPGTRLTVT.

V is TRBV30 and J is TRBJ2-3; 10 bases match TRBD2. CDR3 length: 13 residues. The V and J ends lost 2 bases and 4 bases, in that order; junction bases with no gene match: 0. The germline CDR1 and CDR2 sequences are GTSNPN and SVGIG (reference sequence). The CDR3, as DNA: TGTGCCTGGAGTAGCGGGAGGGCAGATACGCAGTATTTT. Its translation: CAWSSGRADTQYF.

Remarks on this clone: Being one base from a much bigger clone, this may be a read error. The chain uses TRBV11-3 and TRBJ2-2, with D hard to call. This CDR3 has 12 residues. The V end lost 6 bases, the J end lost 0 bases, and 2 bases lay between the germline ends. Per the germline V gene, CDR1 is SGHNT and CDR2 is YENEEA. CDR3 amino acids: CASSSNTGELFF. DNA of the CDR3: TGTGCCAGCAGTTCGAACACCGGGGAGCTGTTTTTT.

The V and J genes are TRBV10-2 and TRBJ2-1, with 7 bases aligning to TRBD2. Germline V gene lookup returns CDR1 WSHSY and CDR2 SAAADI. Trimming cost V 8 bases and J 5 bases; bases outside gene matches: 9. The CDR3 totals 14 residues. The CDR3, as DNA: TGCGCCAGCCGATCTCTAGCGGCCAACAATGAGCAGTTCTTC. Protein product: CASRSLAANNEQFF.

The chain carries TRBV28 and TRBJ2-3, with 9 bases matching TRBD2. The CDR3 covers 16 residues. Germline V gene data show CDR1 as MDHEN and CDR2 as SYDVKM. V gave up 6 bases and J gave up 7 bases; unmatched junction bases: 14. In DNA form, the CDR3 reads TGTGCCAGCAGCCCCCTAGCGGGATTCATTTCCCATACGCAGTATTTT. Protein sequence: CASSPLAGFISHTQYF.

The chain combines TRBV21-1 with TRBJ2-4; whether TRBD2, the table's D call, matches the DNA was not checked. TRBV21-1 is reported as a pseudogene. The CDR3 length is 15 residues. The CDR3 protein is CASRARGLAKNIQYF. In nucleotides, the CDR3 is TGTGCCAGCAGGGCGCGGGGGTTAGCCAAAAACATTCAGTACTTC.

A few counts support this clone. This chain uses TRBV7-2 with TRBJ1-5; TRBD1 is a possible D gene (5 bases). Trimming shortened V by 5 bases and J by 6 bases, and 17 bases separated the two germline ends. Germline values: CDR1 SGHTA, CDR2 FQGNSA. There are 15 residues in the CDR3. The CDR3 DNA follows: TGTGCCAGCAGCCCAAGCCGCCAGGGTAGTCAGCCCCAGCATTTT. Its translation: CASSPSRQGSQPQHF.

V usage is TRBV28 and J usage is TRBJ1-5; the D is unclear. The CDR3 has 12 residues. CDR1 is MDHEN, CDR2 SYDVKM, per germline. V shed 4 bases and J shed 5 bases, with 6 bases lying between them. The CDR3 bases are TGTGCCAGCAGTTCAGAGTATCAGCCCCAGCATTTT. Translation: CASSSEYQPQHF.

At least ten counts were recorded for this clone. The chain links TRBV6-5 to TRBJ1-2; TRBD1 agrees at 7 bases. The germline V gene encodes CDR1 MNHEY and CDR2 SVGAGI. Germline trimming cut 6 bases from V and 1 base from J; bases unmatched to any gene: 5. This CDR3 comprises 14 residues. CDR3 amino acids: CASSTTGVNYGYTF. CDR3 nucleotide sequence: TGTGCCAGCAGCACCACAGGGGTTAACTATGGCTACACCTTC.

This clone has just one count. A much bigger clone sits one base away, suggesting this may be a read error. V gene TRBV7-6 combines with J gene TRBJ2-2, with no clear D. Germline V gene lookup returns CDR1 SGHVS and CDR2 FNYEAQ. V lost 1 base and J 4 bases, leaving 4 bases between the germline ends. This CDR3 is 13 amino acids long. This CDR3 is CASSLVRTGELFF. As DNA, the CDR3 is TGTGCCAGCAGCTTAGTGCGCACCGGGGAGCTGTTTTTT.

V is TRBV5-3 and J is TRBJ2-5, with D tentatively TRBD1 or TRBD2 (6 bases each). TRBV5-3 is an ORF for which the function is uncertain. The CDR3 loop spans 17 amino acids. Trimming shortened V by 4 bases and J by 0 bases, and 19 bases separated the two germline ends. The CDR3 DNA reads TGTGCCAGAAGCGCCGAGGGGGTGGCGGGATACCAAGAGACCCAGTACTTC. Its protein is CARSAEGVAGYQETQYF.

The J gene is TRBJ1-1, the V gene TRBV7-9; tentative D call: TRBD1 (5 bases). The CDR3 runs to 14 residues. From germline, CDR1 is SEHNR and CDR2 FQNEAQ (reference sequence). Trimming removed 1 base from V and 7 bases from J, with 13 bases in between. CDR3 sequence reads: CASSLEGHTIEAFF. DNA of the CDR3: TGTGCCAGCAGCTTAGAAGGACACACTATTGAAGCTTTCTTT. The full variable domain, rest sourced from reference TRBV7-9 and TRBJ1-1, is DTGVSQNPRHKITKRGQNVTFRCDPISEHNRLYWYRQTLGQGPEFLTYFQNEAQLEKSRLLSDRFSAERPKGSFSTLEIQRTEQGDSAMYLCASSLEGHTIEAFFGQGTRLTVV.

This clone was observed once. The chain combines TRBV9 with TRBJ2-5; a weak D match, TRBD1 (6 bases). The J call may be in error: the DNA end matches TRBJ2-7 better. The germline V gene has CDR1 SGDLS and CDR2 YYNGEE. The CDR3 is 15 residues long. CDR3 loop: CASSAQQGPTYEQYF. The CDR3 DNA reads TGTGCCAGCAGCGCCCAACAGGGACCAACCTACGAGCAGTACTTC.

This chain joins TRBV27 and TRBJ1-1; TRBD1 might be the D (5 bases). From germline, CDR1 is MNHEY and CDR2 SMNVEV (reference sequence). This CDR3 has 13 amino acids. V shed 4 bases and J shed 3 bases, with 9 bases lying between them. The CDR3 sequence is CASSSNRYTEAFF. The CDR3, as DNA: TGTGCCAGCAGTTCCAACAGGTACACTGAAGCTTTCTTT.

CDR3 sequence (DNA): TGTGCCAGCAGTTCTCGACGGGAGACAGGGTCCTACGAGCAGTACTTC. Its translation: CASSSRRETGSYEQYF. The rearrangement joins TRBV6-6 to TRBJ2-7, with D maybe TRBD1 (7 bases). V lost 4 bases and J lost 1, with 17 bases in between. Germline CDR1 MNHNY, CDR2 SVGAGI (reference sequence). The CDR3 extends over 16 amino acids.

The gene calls are TRBV14 and TRBJ2-2; TRBD2 matches at 7 bases. From germline, CDR1 is SGHDN and CDR2 FVKESK. CDR3 length equals 16 residues. With V trimmed by 4 bases and J by 7 bases, 12 bases remained unmatched. The CDR3 sequence: CASSPNRDYTIGELFF. Here the CDR3 DNA reads TGTGCCAGCAGCCCCAACCGGGACTATACTATCGGGGAGCTGTTTTTT.

The genes are TRBV28 and TRBJ2-4; no firm D call. CDR3 size: 14 residues. V lost 0 bases and J 0 bases, leaving 3 bases between the germline ends. Germline V CDR1 and CDR2: MDHEN, SYDVKM. The CDR3 loop is CASSLWLAKNIQYF. The CDR3 DNA is TGTGCCAGCAGTTTATGGTTAGCCAAAAACATTCAGTACTTC.

The rearrangement joins TRBV28 to TRBJ2-7; D uncertain. Germline-derived CDR1 and CDR2 are MDHEN and SYDVKM. Trimming pared 3 bases from V and 0 bases from J, leaving 9 bases between. The CDR3 has 14 amino acids. The CDR3 reads CASSFIASSYEQYF. CDR3 sequence (DNA): TGTGCCAGCAGTTTTATTGCTAGCTCCTACGAGCAGTACTTC.